This is a list of T cell receptor beta chains from one sample in a study of response to subunit inactivated influenza vaccine. Each CDR3 protein is one row after TCRdb ran MiXCR on the RT-PCR reads. The sample records 430,000 or so distinct CDR3 sequences, about 10% being singletons. This material consisted of PBMCs from blood, taken about 40 days after vaccination. The receptor source for this set is a man aged 50-59 years who received an inactivated influenza vaccine. The CDR3 runs from the conserved cysteine through the conserved F or W. A D gene is named only where the DNA matches it firmly. A row's size may be missing; if present it is once, few, many or a size class.

clone size: many
D gene: .
J gene: TRBJ2-3
V gene: TRBV29-1
CDR3 protein: CSVDKAFTDTQYF
CDR3 DNA: TGCAGCGTTGACAAGGCGTTCACAGATACGCAGTATTTT

clone size: few
D gene: TRBD1
J gene: TRBJ2-1
V gene: TRBV5-1
CDR3 protein: CASSWGQVLTYNEQFF
CDR3 DNA: TGCGCCAGCAGCTGGGGACAGGTCCTCACCTACAATGAGCAGTTCTTC

clone size: .
D gene: TRBD1
J gene: TRBJ2-5
V gene: TRBV20-1
CDR3 protein: CSARPRQGFQETQYF
CDR3 DNA: TGCAGTGCTAGACCCCGACAGGGATTCCAAGAGACCCAGTACTTC

clone size: .
D gene: TRBD1
J gene: TRBJ2-3
V gene: TRBV5-6
CDR3 protein: CASSLATGGRGADTQYF
CDR3 DNA: TGTGCCAGCAGCTTGGCCACAGGGGGTCGCGGGGCAGATACGCAGTATTTT

clone size: many
D gene: TRBD2
J gene: TRBJ2-3
V gene: TRBV12-3/TRBV12-4
CDR3 protein: CAILRGKLAGVLNF
CDR3 DNA: TGTGCCATACTGCGGGGGAAACTAGCGGGAGTGTTGAATTTT

clone size: .
D gene: TRBD1
J gene: TRBJ2-3
V gene: TRBV20-1
CDR3 protein: CSARSGTGLSDTQYF
CDR3 DNA: TGCAGTGCTAGATCGGGGACAGGACTCTCCGATACGCAGTATTTT

clone size: few
D gene: .
J gene: TRBJ2-3
V gene: TRBV20-1
CDR3 protein: CSARIPPKYTQYF
CDR3 DNA: TGCAGTGCTAGAATCCCGCCCAAGTATACGCAGTATTTT

clone size: .
D gene: .
J gene: TRBJ1-5
V gene: TRBV28
CDR3 protein: CASRSGTYQPQHF
CDR3 DNA: TGTGCCAGCAGGTCAGGAACCTATCAGCCCCAGCATTTT

clone size: many
D gene: .
J gene: TRBJ1-3
V gene: TRBV5-1
CDR3 protein: CASSLEQGGEDTIYF
CDR3 DNA: TGCGCCAGCAGCTTGGAACAGGGCGGGGAGGACACCATATATTTT

clone size: .
D gene: .
J gene: TRBJ2-2
V gene: TRBV24-1
CDR3 protein: CATSDLASPGELFF
CDR3 DNA: TGTGCCACCAGTGATTTGGCCAGCCCCGGGGAGCTGTTTTTT

clone size: .
D gene: .
J gene: TRBJ2-2
V gene: TRBV27
CDR3 protein: CATENTGELFF
CDR3 DNA: TGTGCCACCGAGAACACCGGGGAGCTGTTTTTT

clone size: .
D gene: .
J gene: TRBJ1-2
V gene: TRBV5-6
CDR3 protein: CASSSDVGWIYGYTF
CDR3 DNA: TGTGCCAGCAGCTCGGATGTAGGGTGGATCTATGGCTACACCTTC

clone size: .
D gene: .
J gene: TRBJ1-2
V gene: TRBV5-1
CDR3 protein: CASSTGGTSYVYTF
CDR3 DNA: TGCGCCAGCAGTACCGGCGGGACATCCTATGTCTACACCTTC

clone size: .
D gene: .
J gene: TRBJ2-1
V gene: TRBV7-2
CDR3 protein: CASSLRDPAYDEQFF
CDR3 DNA: TGTGCCAGCAGCTTAAGGGACCCGGCCTACGATGAGCAGTTCTTC

clone size: .
D gene: .
J gene: TRBJ2-5
V gene: TRBV5-1
CDR3 protein: CASSAGTLGETQYF
CDR3 DNA: TGCGCCAGCAGCGCCGGGACATTGGGGGAGACCCAGTACTTC

clone size: .
D gene: .
J gene: TRBJ2-5
V gene: TRBV12-3/TRBV12-4
CDR3 protein: CASGEPGVGTQYF
CDR3 DNA: TGTGCCAGCGGCGAACCAGGCGTTGGGACCCAGTACTTC

clone size: many
D gene: .
J gene: TRBJ1-5
V gene: TRBV7-8
CDR3 protein: CASKVEFGGRALGNQPQHF
CDR3 DNA: TGTGCCAGCAAGGTGGAGTTCGGGGGGCGAGCTTTGGGCAATCAGCCCCAGCATTTT

clone size: .
D gene: TRBD2
J gene: TRBJ2-3
V gene: TRBV20-1
CDR3 protein: CSATSGGGGTVTDTQYF
CDR3 DNA: TGCAGTGCTACCTCCGGTGGGGGGGGGACTGTCACAGATACGCAGTATTTT

clone size: .
D gene: TRBD1
J gene: TRBJ2-7
V gene: TRBV11-2
CDR3 protein: CASSFGQGGEQYF
CDR3 DNA: TGTGCCAGCAGCTTCGGACAGGGAGGCGAGCAGTACTTC

clone size: many
D gene: .
J gene: TRBJ2-3
V gene: TRBV29-1
CDR3 protein: CSDGVGDTQYF
CDR3 DNA: TGCAGCGACGGAGTGGGAGATACGCAGTATTTT

clone size: few
D gene: .
J gene: TRBJ2-1
V gene: TRBV18
CDR3 protein: CASSPTTGRSSYNEQFF
CDR3 DNA: TGTGCCAGCTCACCAACAACTGGGAGAAGCTCCTACAATGAGCAGTTCTTC

clone size: .
D gene: .
J gene: TRBJ2-5
V gene: TRBV5-1
CDR3 protein: CASSLQRAEETQYF
CDR3 DNA: TGCGCCAGCAGCTTACAGCGGGCAGAAGAGACCCAGTACTTC

clone size: .
D gene: TRBD1
J gene: TRBJ2-5
V gene: TRBV3-1
CDR3 protein: CASSHWDRRETQYF
CDR3 DNA: TGTGCCAGCAGCCATTGGGACAGGAGGGAGACCCAGTACTTC

clone size: many
D gene: TRBD1
J gene: TRBJ2-2
V gene: TRBV7-2
CDR3 protein: CANALGQRNTGELFF
CDR3 DNA: TGTGCGAATGCCCTGGGACAGAGGAACACCGGGGAGCTGTTTTTT

clone size: few
D gene: TRBD1
J gene: TRBJ1-4
V gene: TRBV2
CDR3 protein: CASRGTGLYEKLFF
CDR3 DNA: TGTGCCAGCAGGGGGACAGGGCTTTATGAAAAACTGTTTTTT

clone size: .
D gene: .
J gene: TRBJ2-3
V gene: TRBV11-2
CDR3 protein: CASSLGRVLGDTQYF
CDR3 DNA: TGTGCCAGCAGCTTAGGTCGGGTTCTGGGGGATACGCAGTATTTT

clone size: few
D gene: .
J gene: TRBJ2-7
V gene: TRBV6-2/TRBV6-3
CDR3 protein: CASSPQGGVGIYEQYF
CDR3 DNA: TGTGCCAGCAGCCCCCAAGGCGGGGTCGGGATATACGAGCAGTACTTC

clone size: few
D gene: TRBD1
J gene: TRBJ2-7
V gene: TRBV24-1
CDR3 protein: CATSDFKGATYEQYF
CDR3 DNA: TGTGCCACCAGTGATTTCAAGGGGGCTACCTACGAGCAGTACTTC

clone size: many
D gene: TRBD1
J gene: TRBJ1-1
V gene: TRBV7-2
CDR3 protein: CASSLSGQGNTEAFF
CDR3 DNA: TGTGCCAGCAGCTTGAGCGGACAGGGGAACACTGAAGCTTTCTTT

clone size: many
D gene: .
J gene: TRBJ2-7
V gene: TRBV20-1
CDR3 protein: CSAARELNEQYF
CDR3 DNA: TGCAGTGCCGCGAGGGAGCTGAACGAGCAGTACTTC

clone size: few
D gene: .
J gene: TRBJ1-2
V gene: TRBV29-1
CDR3 protein: CSVGQDYGYTF
CDR3 DNA: TGCAGCGTTGGACAGGATTATGGCTACACCTTC

clone size: .
D gene: .
J gene: TRBJ1-1
V gene: TRBV7-2
CDR3 protein: CASSSPLGAGLNTEAFF
CDR3 DNA: TGTGCCAGCAGCTCCCCTCTTGGGGCGGGTTTGAACACTGAAGCTTTCTTT

clone size: many
D gene: .
J gene: TRBJ1-2
V gene: TRBV4-2
CDR3 protein: CASSHGGISYGYTF
CDR3 DNA: TGTGCCAGCAGCCACGGAGGTATAAGCTATGGCTACACCTTC

clone size: few
D gene: TRBD1
J gene: TRBJ2-7
V gene: TRBV3-1
CDR3 protein: CASSQAATGYYEQYF
CDR3 DNA: TGTGCCAGCAGCCAAGCTGCGACAGGGTACTACGAGCAGTACTTC

clone size: .
D gene: .
J gene: TRBJ2-3
V gene: TRBV20-1
CDR3 protein: CSAPSLGDPDTQYF
CDR3 DNA: TGCAGTGCTCCTTCGCTGGGGGACCCAGATACGCAGTATTTT

clone size: .
D gene: TRBD1
J gene: TRBJ2-5
V gene: TRBV15
CDR3 protein: CATSWNPGQKKETQYF
CDR3 DNA: TGTGCCACCAGCTGGAACCCGGGACAGAAGAAAGAGACCCAGTACTTC

clone size: few
D gene: TRBD1
J gene: TRBJ2-2
V gene: TRBV6-1
CDR3 protein: CASRDRGSPSNTGELFF
CDR3 DNA: TGTGCCAGCAGGGACAGGGGGTCCCCCTCGAACACCGGGGAGCTGTTTTTT

clone size: few
D gene: TRBD2
J gene: TRBJ2-3
V gene: TRBV5-5
CDR3 protein: CASSLVPSGSGTDTQYF
CDR3 DNA: TGTGCCAGCAGCTTGGTCCCTAGCGGGAGTGGGACAGATACGCAGTATTTT

clone size: many
D gene: .
J gene: TRBJ1-1
V gene: TRBV12-3/TRBV12-4
CDR3 protein: CASMLVLNTEAFF
CDR3 DNA: TGTGCCAGCATGTTGGTACTGAACACTGAAGCTTTCTTT

clone size: many
D gene: .
J gene: TRBJ2-7
V gene: TRBV12-3/TRBV12-4
CDR3 protein: CASSAWGKQSSYEQYF
CDR3 DNA: TGTGCCAGCAGCGCGTGGGGTAAACAAAGCTCCTACGAGCAGTACTTC

clone size: few
D gene: TRBD2
J gene: TRBJ2-7
V gene: TRBV18
CDR3 protein: CASSPGLAGAREQYF
CDR3 DNA: TGTGCCAGCTCACCCGGACTAGCGGGAGCTCGCGAGCAGTACTTC

clone size: .
D gene: .
J gene: TRBJ1-5
V gene: TRBV10-3
CDR3 protein: CAISGGEVIHF
CDR3 DNA: TGTGCCATCAGTGGAGGGGAAGTTATCCATTTT

clone size: .
D gene: .
J gene: TRBJ2-3
V gene: TRBV12-3/TRBV12-4
CDR3 protein: CASSPAIPLHYTQYF
CDR3 DNA: TGTGCCAGCAGCCCAGCAATACCTTTACATTATACGCAGTATTTT

clone size: few
D gene: .
J gene: TRBJ1-6
V gene: TRBV28
CDR3 protein: CASIWRWRGNSPLHF
CDR3 DNA: TGTGCCAGCATTTGGCGATGGAGGGGTAATTCACCCCTCCACTTT

clone size: .
D gene: .
J gene: TRBJ2-5
V gene: TRBV9
CDR3 protein: CASSVVGGPQETQYF
CDR3 DNA: TGTGCCAGCAGCGTAGTTGGGGGCCCCCAAGAGACCCAGTACTTC

clone size: .
D gene: TRBD2
J gene: TRBJ2-7
V gene: TRBV27
CDR3 protein: CASSFSGRAYREQYF
CDR3 DNA: TGTGCCAGCAGTTTTAGCGGGAGGGCCTACCGCGAGCAGTACTTC

clone size: many
D gene: TRBD2
J gene: TRBJ2-1
V gene: TRBV4-2
CDR3 protein: CASSQDKRGEQFF
CDR3 DNA: TGTGCCAGCAGCCAAGATAAGCGGGGGGAGCAGTTCTTC

clone size: many
D gene: .
J gene: TRBJ2-7
V gene: TRBV10-3
CDR3 protein: CAISSGVRGISYEQYF
CDR3 DNA: TGTGCCATCAGTTCGGGTGTCAGGGGAATCTCCTACGAGCAGTACTTC

clone size: few
D gene: TRBD2
J gene: TRBJ2-1
V gene: TRBV5-1
CDR3 protein: CASSLGIAGYNEQFF
CDR3 DNA: TGCGCCAGCAGCTTGGGTATAGCGGGGTACAATGAGCAGTTCTTC

clone size: .
D gene: .
J gene: TRBJ2-7
V gene: TRBV11-2
CDR3 protein: CASSPSHNTEQYF
CDR3 DNA: TGTGCCAGCAGCCCAAGTCATAACACCGAGCAGTACTTC

clone size: many
D gene: .
J gene: TRBJ1-5
V gene: TRBV10-2
CDR3 protein: CATSSDGFNQPQHF
CDR3 DNA: TGCGCCACCTCATCGGACGGCTTCAATCAGCCCCAGCATTTT

clone size: .
D gene: TRBD2
J gene: TRBJ2-1
V gene: TRBV11-2
CDR3 protein: CASSSLGSGSYNEQFF
CDR3 DNA: TGTGCCAGCAGCTCCCTGGGTAGCGGGTCCTACAATGAGCAGTTCTTC

clone size: many
D gene: TRBD2
J gene: TRBJ2-2
V gene: TRBV6-2/TRBV6-3
CDR3 protein: CASGLAPGELFF
CDR3 DNA: TGTGCCAGCGGACTAGCGCCCGGGGAGCTGTTTTTT

clone size: few
D gene: TRBD1
J gene: TRBJ2-7
V gene: TRBV20-1
CDR3 protein: CSAGRTGIGYEQYF
CDR3 DNA: TGCAGTGCTGGCCGGACAGGGATAGGCTACGAGCAGTACTTC

clone size: many
D gene: .
J gene: TRBJ2-6
V gene: TRBV7-9
CDR3 protein: CASSLALRSGANVLTF
CDR3 DNA: TGTGCCAGCAGCTTAGCGCTAAGATCTGGGGCCAACGTCCTGACTTTC

clone size: .
D gene: TRBD2
J gene: TRBJ2-5
V gene: TRBV9
CDR3 protein: CASSVASGGETQYF
CDR3 DNA: TGTGCCAGCAGCGTAGCTTCGGGAGGAGAGACCCAGTACTTC

clone size: many
D gene: .
J gene: TRBJ2-1
V gene: TRBV20-1
CDR3 protein: CSARVRGKYNEQFF
CDR3 DNA: TGCAGTGCTAGAGTAAGGGGCAAGTACAATGAGCAGTTCTTC

clone size: few
D gene: TRBD2
J gene: TRBJ2-5
V gene: TRBV20-1
CDR3 protein: CSASLAARQETQYF
CDR3 DNA: TGCAGTGCTAGTCTAGCGGCCAGGCAAGAGACCCAGTACTTC

clone size: few
D gene: .
J gene: TRBJ2-7
V gene: TRBV5-1
CDR3 protein: CASSLEGGSEQYF
CDR3 DNA: TGCGCCAGCAGCTTGGAGGGAGGCTCCGAGCAGTACTTC